This TCR beta chain was documented in a study of response to subunit inactivated influenza vaccine. The length of the CDR3 is 16 residues. With V trimmed by 6 bases and J by 2 bases, 6 bases remained unmatched. CDR1 and CDR2 from the germline V gene are MNHEY and SVGEGT. This clonotype appeared a few times. Its antigen is undetermined. TCRdb reanalysed the RT-PCR reads using MiXCR and keeps one entry per CDR3 protein. Of fewer than 600,000 distinct CDR3 sequences listed, under 8.5% are singletons. General study findings and limits: Authors suggested few new T cells are recruited by each seasonal influenza vaccination.

The TCR comes from a man aged 50-75 years who received an inactivated influenza vaccine. The J gene is TRBJ2-3, the V gene TRBV6-2 or TRBV6-3; 12 positions agree with TRBD2. The specimen comprised PBMCs from blood, sampled about 23 months after vaccination. In DNA form, the CDR3 reads TGTGCCAGCAGCCTGCGACTAGCGGGAGACACAGATACGCAGTATTTT. The encoded protein is CASSLRLAGDTDTQYF.